The clone carrying this T cell receptor (beta chain) came up a few times. These data originate in a study of blood T cell repertoires in COVID-19. Study-level information: Collection of acute and convalescent COVID-19 samples took place in the United States, Italy and Spain.

CDR3 length: 14 residues. Trimming removed 4 bases from V and 7 bases from J; junction bases left unmatched: 6. CDR1 is SGHRS, CDR2 YFSETQ, per germline. Using immunoSEQ multiplex PCR, the repertoire was profiled, and TCRdb retains in-frame clones only, with some absent. This sample has some 62,000 clones; roughly 80% occur once, and the top ten carry approximately 3.5%. V is TRBV5-1 and J is TRBJ1-5; 9 bases fit TRBD1. Specimen: PBMCs or T cells enriched from blood (not recorded which). The TCR sequence derives from a woman in her 40s with acute COVID-19. CDR3 region: CASSTTGGVQPQHF. Written as DNA, the CDR3 is TGCGCCAGCAGCACAACAGGGGGCGTGCAGCCCCAGCATTTT.